The rows below give T cell receptor beta chains drawn from one sample of a study of OX40 agonist ivuxolimab in advanced cancers. Some clones are missing from TCRdb's copy, which holds only in-frame ones; the method was immunoSEQ multiplex PCR. Of tens of thousands of clones in the sample, 65% to 90% were seen once. The sample here was CD4+ or CD8+ T cells sorted from blood, taken in a trial of the OX40 agonist ivuxolimab. The receptors here all came from an adult with an advanced solid tumor such as melanoma, head and neck, liver or kidney cancer. CDR3s include the opening cysteine and the closing phenylalanine or tryptophan. The D gene is left open where the match is weak. Rows may omit the clone size; those that give it use once, few, many or a size class.

>TRBV6-5|.|TRBJ1-3|.
TGTGCCAGCAGTTTTGGCTCTGGAAACACCATATATTTT
CASSFGSGNTIYF
>TRBV19|.|TRBJ2-4|.
TGTGCCACAAGTCCGGGACGGAGGGACATTCAGTACTTC
CATSPGRRDIQYF
>TRBV5-5|.|TRBJ2-7|.
TGTGCCAGCAAGGGTCGCGAGCAGTACTTC
CASKGREQYF
>TRBV6-5|TRBD1|TRBJ1-2|.
TGTGCCAGCACCCCTGGACAGGTCTATGGCTACACCTTC
CASTPGQVYGYTF
>TRBV6-5|.|TRBJ2-5|.
TGTGCCAGCAGTTACGGAGGACTCACCCGGGGAGAGACCCAGTACTTC
CASSYGGLTRGETQYF
>TRBV14|.|TRBJ2-7|.
TGTGCCAGCAGCCATACCTACGAGCAGTACTTC
CASSHTYEQYF
>TRBV9|.|TRBJ2-3|.
TGTGCCAGCAGCGTTTTTAGCGCAGATACGCAGTATTTT
CASSVFSADTQYF
>TRBV5-1|TRBD2|TRBJ2-7|.
TGCGCCAGCAGACTAGCGGGGGCCTACGAGCAGTACTTC
CASRLAGAYEQYF
>TRBV2|.|TRBJ2-3|.
TGTGCCAGCAGTGGGTGGAAGTCAACTAGCACAGATACGCAGTATTTT
CASSGWKSTSTDTQYF
>TRBV5-1|.|TRBJ2-3|.
TGCGCCAGCAGCACACCCATTTCAGATACGCAGTATTTT
CASSTPISDTQYF
>TRBV7-2|TRBD1|TRBJ1-1|.
TGTGCCAGCAGCTTAGCGACCCGGGACAGTGAAGCTTTCTTT
CASSLATRDSEAFF
>TRBV2|.|TRBJ1-1|once
TGTGCCAGCATTTACGACACTGAAGCTTTCTTT
CASIYDTEAFF
>TRBV10-3|.|TRBJ1-5|.
TGTGCCATCAGTGAGTCGTTAGGAAGCAATCAGCCCCAGCATTTT
CAISESLGSNQPQHF
>TRBV10-3|TRBD2|TRBJ2-5|.
TGTGCCATCAGTGAAGGACTAGCGGGGGGACCGTACCAAGAGACCCAGTACTTC
CAISEGLAGGPYQETQYF
>TRBV5-1|TRBD1|TRBJ2-7|.
TGCGCCAGCAGCTCGGGGACAGGAGTCGAGCAGTACTTC
CASSSGTGVEQYF
>TRBV11-2|.|TRBJ1-1|.
TGTGCCAGCAGCTTTCTCGGGGGGCGGTCGAACACTGAAGCTTTCTTT
CASSFLGGRSNTEAFF